A selection of T cell receptor beta chains follows, all from one sample in a study of brain T cells in children with intractable seizures. Data came from immunoSEQ multiplex PCR; TCRdb stores just in-frame clones and leaves some out. The sample lists about 320,000 clones, over 90% occurring once. The specimen comprised peripheral blood, sampled more than 4 months after surgery. These receptors were obtained from a boy under three years old with tuberous sclerosis and intractable seizures. CDR3s include the opening cysteine and the closing phenylalanine or tryptophan. D genes are given only for firm matches. Clone size, where shown, is once, few, many, or a class for clones that have expanded.

cdr3_aa | cdr3_nt | d_call | j_call | clone_size | v_call
CASSLVANEQFF | TGTGCCAGCAGCTTAGTAGCCAATGAGCAGTTCTTC | - | TRBJ2-1 | - | TRBV7-9
CASSVAVDHEQFF | TGTGCCAGCTCAGTGGCGGTAGACCATGAGCAGTTCTTC | - | TRBJ2-1 | - | TRBV18
CASSQFGVNEKLFF | TGCGCCAGCAGCCAGTTTGGGGTTAATGAAAAACTGTTTTTT | - | TRBJ1-4 | - | TRBV4-1
CASYRKGELFF | TGTGCCAGCTATAGGAAAGGGGAGCTGTTTTTT | - | TRBJ2-2 | - | TRBV6-5
CASSLNPNFAYNEQFF | TGTGCCAGCAGCTTAAACCCGAATTTCGCCTACAATGAGCAGTTCTTC | - | TRBJ2-1 | - | TRBV7-9
CASSVIAGNTGELFF | TGTGCCAGCAGCGTGATAGCGGGGAACACCGGGGAGCTGTTTTTT | TRBD2 | TRBJ2-2 | - | TRBV2
CASSVAGLTDTQYF | TGTGCCAGCAGCGTAGCAGGACTCACAGATACGCAGTATTTT | - | TRBJ2-3 | - | TRBV9
CATSRTDRDPYGYTF | TGTGCCACCAGCAGAACGGACAGGGACCCATATGGCTACACCTTC | TRBD1 | TRBJ1-2 | - | TRBV15
CATSAGYSNQPQHF | TGTGCCACCAGTGCTGGGTATAGCAATCAGCCCCAGCATTTT | - | TRBJ1-5 | - | TRBV24-1
CASSESGGSYNEQFF | TGTGCCAGCAGTGAAAGCGGGGGGTCCTACAATGAGCAGTTCTTC | TRBD2 | TRBJ2-1 | - | TRBV6-4
CASSFSFDRGYTF | TGTGCCAGCAGCTTTTCTTTCGACCGGGGCTACACCTTC | - | TRBJ1-2 | few | TRBV7-2
CASSLALGLAANEQFF | TGTGCCAGCAGCTTAGCGTTAGGACTAGCGGCTAATGAGCAGTTCTTC | TRBD2 | TRBJ2-1 | - | TRBV13
CASSQGDRGPGELFF | TGTGCCAGCAGCCAAGGAGATCGGGGCCCCGGGGAGCTGTTTTTT | - | TRBJ2-2 | - | TRBV14
CAISDSSGQTNEKLFF | TGTGCCATCAGTGACTCCTCGGGACAGACTAATGAAAAACTGTTTTTT | TRBD1 | TRBJ1-4 | - | TRBV10-3